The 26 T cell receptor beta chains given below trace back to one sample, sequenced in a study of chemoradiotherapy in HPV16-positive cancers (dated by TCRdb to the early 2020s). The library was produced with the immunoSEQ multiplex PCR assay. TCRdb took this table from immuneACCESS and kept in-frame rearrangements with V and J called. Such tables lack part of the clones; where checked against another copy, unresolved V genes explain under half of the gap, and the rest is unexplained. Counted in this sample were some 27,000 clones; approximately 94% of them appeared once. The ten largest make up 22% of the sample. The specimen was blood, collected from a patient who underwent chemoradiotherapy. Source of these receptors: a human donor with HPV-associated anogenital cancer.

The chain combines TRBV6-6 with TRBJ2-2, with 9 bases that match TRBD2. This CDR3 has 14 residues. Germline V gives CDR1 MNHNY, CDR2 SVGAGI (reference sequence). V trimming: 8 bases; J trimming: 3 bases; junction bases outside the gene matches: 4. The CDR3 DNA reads TGTGCCAGCGACGGCGGGAGGGACACCGGGGAGCTGTTTTTT. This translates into CASDGGRDTGELFF.

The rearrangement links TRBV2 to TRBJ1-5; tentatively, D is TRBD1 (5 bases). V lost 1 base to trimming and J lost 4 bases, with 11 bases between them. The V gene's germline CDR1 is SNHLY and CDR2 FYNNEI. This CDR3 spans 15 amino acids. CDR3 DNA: TGTGCCAGCAGTGAAGGGGCTGGGGGGAATCAGCCCCAGCATTTT. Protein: CASSEGAGGNQPQHF.

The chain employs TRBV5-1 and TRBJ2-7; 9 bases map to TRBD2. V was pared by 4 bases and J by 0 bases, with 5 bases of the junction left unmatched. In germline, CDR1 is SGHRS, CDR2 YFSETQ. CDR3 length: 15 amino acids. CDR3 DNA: TGCGCCAGCAGCCCCGGACTAGCGCACTCCTACGAGCAGTACTTC. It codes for CASSPGLAHSYEQYF.

The chain's CDR3 is CASSPFRTSGSWPSLAKNIQYF. The DNA of the CDR3 is TGTGCCAGCAGCCCATTCCGAACTAGCGGGAGTTGGCCTTCCTTAGCCAAAAACATTCAGTACTTC. V is TRBV14 and J is TRBJ2-4, with TRBD2 matching 11 bases. V trimming: 4 bases; J trimming: 0 bases; junction bases outside the gene matches: 20. The CDR3 spans 22 residues. CDR1 and CDR2 from the germline V gene are SGHDN and FVKESK. Based on the CDR3 plus reference TRBV14 and TRBJ2-4, the full variable domain is EAGVTQFPSHSVIEKGQTVTLRCDPISGHDNLYWYRRVMGKEIKFLLHFVKESKQDESGMPNNRFLAERTGGTYSTLKVQPAELEDSGVYFCASSPFRTSGSWPSLAKNIQYFGAGTRLSVL.

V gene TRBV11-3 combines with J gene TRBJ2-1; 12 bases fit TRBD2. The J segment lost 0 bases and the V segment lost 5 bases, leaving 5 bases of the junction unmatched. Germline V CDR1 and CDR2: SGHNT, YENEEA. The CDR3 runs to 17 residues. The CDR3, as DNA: TGTGCCAGCAGCCTTACTAGCGGGAGGAGCTCCTACAATGAGCAGTTCTTC. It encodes CASSLTSGRSSYNEQFF. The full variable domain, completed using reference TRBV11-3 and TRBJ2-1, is EAGVVQSPRYKIIEKKQPVAFWCNPISGHNTLYWYLQNLGQGPELLIRYENEEAVDDSQLPKDRFSAERLKGVDSTLKIQPAELGDSAVYLCASSLTSGRSSYNEQFFGPGTRLTVL.

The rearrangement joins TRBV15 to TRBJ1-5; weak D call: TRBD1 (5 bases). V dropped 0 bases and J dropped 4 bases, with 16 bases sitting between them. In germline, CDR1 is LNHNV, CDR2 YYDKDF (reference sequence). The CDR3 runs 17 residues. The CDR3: CATSRDQQAGRNQPQHF. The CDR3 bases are TGTGCCACCAGCAGAGATCAGCAGGCAGGGCGGAATCAGCCCCAGCATTTT.

In DNA form, the CDR3 reads TGTGCCAGCAGCTTAGTGGGTGAAAAACTGTTTTTT. Translating gives CASSLVGEKLFF. This chain links TRBV7-9 with TRBJ1-4; D call uncertain. V gave up 1 base and J gave up 7 bases, with 4 bases separating them. Germline V gene lookup returns CDR1 SEHNR and CDR2 FQNEAQ (reference sequence). The CDR3 is 12 amino acids.

In DNA, the CDR3 is TGCAGCGTTGAATTCCTAGGGGGAGGGTCCGGCAATGAGCAGTTCTTC. Translation gives CSVEFLGGGSGNEQFF. V gene TRBV29-1 combines with J gene TRBJ2-1; possibly TRBD2 for D (7 bases). Germline V CDR1 and CDR2: SQVTM, ANQGSEA. The CDR3 has 16 amino acids. Trimming stripped 2 bases from V and 6 bases from J, with 20 bases between.

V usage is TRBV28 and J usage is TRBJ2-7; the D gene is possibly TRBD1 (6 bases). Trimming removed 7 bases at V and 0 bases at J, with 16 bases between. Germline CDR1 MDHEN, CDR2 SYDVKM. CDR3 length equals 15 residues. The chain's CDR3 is CASTTDRSASYEQYF. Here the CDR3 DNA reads TGTGCCAGCACCACCGACAGGTCTGCCTCCTACGAGCAGTACTTC.

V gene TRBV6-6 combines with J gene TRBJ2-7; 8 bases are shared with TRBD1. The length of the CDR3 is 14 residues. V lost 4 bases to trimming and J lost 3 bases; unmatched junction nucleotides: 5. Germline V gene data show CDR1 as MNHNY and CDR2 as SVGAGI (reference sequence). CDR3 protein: CASSLGTGGYEQYF. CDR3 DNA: TGTGCCAGCAGTTTAGGGACAGGAGGCTACGAGCAGTACTTC.

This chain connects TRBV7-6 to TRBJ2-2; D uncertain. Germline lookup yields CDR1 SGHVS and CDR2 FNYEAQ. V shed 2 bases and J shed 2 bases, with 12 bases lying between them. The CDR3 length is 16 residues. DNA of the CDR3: TGTGCCAGCAGCTTAACCGCGGACGGTAACACCGGGGAGCTGTTTTTT. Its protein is CASSLTADGNTGELFF.

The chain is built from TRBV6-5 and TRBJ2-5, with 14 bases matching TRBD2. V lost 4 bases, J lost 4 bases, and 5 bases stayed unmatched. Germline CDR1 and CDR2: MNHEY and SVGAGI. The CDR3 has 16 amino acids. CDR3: CASSLRLAGGRETQYF. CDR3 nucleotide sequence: TGTGCCAGCAGTTTACGACTAGCGGGGGGGCGAGAGACCCAGTACTTC.

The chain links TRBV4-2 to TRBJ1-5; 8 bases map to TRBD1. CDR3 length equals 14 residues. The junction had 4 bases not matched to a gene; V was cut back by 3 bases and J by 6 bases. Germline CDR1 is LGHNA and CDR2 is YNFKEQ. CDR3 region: CASSQDRAGQPQHF. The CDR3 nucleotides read TGTGCCAGCAGCCAGGACAGGGCGGGTCAGCCCCAGCATTTT.

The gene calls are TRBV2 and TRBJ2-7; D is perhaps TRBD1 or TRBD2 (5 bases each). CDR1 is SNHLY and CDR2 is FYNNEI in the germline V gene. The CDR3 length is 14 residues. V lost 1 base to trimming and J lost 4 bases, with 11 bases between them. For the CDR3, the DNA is TGTGCCAGCAGTGAAGTTTCGGGACCTTACGAGCAGTACTTC. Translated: CASSEVSGPYEQYF.

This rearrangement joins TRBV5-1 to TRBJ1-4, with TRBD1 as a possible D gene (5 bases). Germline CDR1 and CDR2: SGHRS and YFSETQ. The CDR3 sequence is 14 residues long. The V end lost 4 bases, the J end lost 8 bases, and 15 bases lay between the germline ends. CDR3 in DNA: TGCGCCAGCAGCGGGGACCCCCGGCAGGAAAAACTGTTTTTT. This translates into CASSGDPRQEKLFF.

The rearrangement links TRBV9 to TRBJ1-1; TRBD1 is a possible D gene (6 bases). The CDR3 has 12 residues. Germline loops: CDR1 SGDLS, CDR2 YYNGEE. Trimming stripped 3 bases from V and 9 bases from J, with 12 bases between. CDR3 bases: TGTGCCAGCAGCGCAGGGACACCCCAAGCTTTCTTT. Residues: CASSAGTPQAFF.

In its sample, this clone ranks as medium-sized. The CDR3 DNA reads TGTGCCACCAGCAGAGATTTGGGCGGGCTCGAGCAGTACTTC. This encodes CATSRDLGGLEQYF. V gene TRBV15 combines with J gene TRBJ2-7; D may be TRBD2 (5 bases). The length of the CDR3 is 14 residues. The V end lost 0 bases, the J end lost 6 bases, and 12 bases lay between the germline ends. Germline CDR1 LNHNV, CDR2 YYDKDF (reference sequence).

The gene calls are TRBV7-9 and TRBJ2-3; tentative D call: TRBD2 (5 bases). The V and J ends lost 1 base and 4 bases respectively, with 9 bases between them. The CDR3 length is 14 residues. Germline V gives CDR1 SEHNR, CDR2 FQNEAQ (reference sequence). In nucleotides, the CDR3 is TGTGCCAGCAGCTTAGACGGAGGTTCAGATACGCAGTATTTT. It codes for CASSLDGGSDTQYF. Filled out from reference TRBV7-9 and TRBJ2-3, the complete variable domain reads DTGVSQNPRHKITKRGQNVTFRCDPISEHNRLYWYRQTLGQGPEFLTYFQNEAQLEKSRLLSDRFSAERPKGSFSTLEIQRTEQGDSAMYLCASSLDGGSDTQYFGPGTRLTVL.

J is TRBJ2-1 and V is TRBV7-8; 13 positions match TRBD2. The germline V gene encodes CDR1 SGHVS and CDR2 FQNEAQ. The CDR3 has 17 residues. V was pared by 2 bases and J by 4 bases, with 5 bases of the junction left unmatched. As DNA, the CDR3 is TGTGCCAGCAGCTTAAGACTAGCGGGGGGAACGTACAATGAGCAGTTCTTC. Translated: CASSLRLAGGTYNEQFF.

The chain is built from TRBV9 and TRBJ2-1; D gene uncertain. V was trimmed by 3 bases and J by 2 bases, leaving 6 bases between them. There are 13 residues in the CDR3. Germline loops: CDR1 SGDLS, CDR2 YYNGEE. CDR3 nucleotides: TGTGCCAGCAGCGACGGCCCCTACAATGAGCAGTTCTTC. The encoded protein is CASSDGPYNEQFF.

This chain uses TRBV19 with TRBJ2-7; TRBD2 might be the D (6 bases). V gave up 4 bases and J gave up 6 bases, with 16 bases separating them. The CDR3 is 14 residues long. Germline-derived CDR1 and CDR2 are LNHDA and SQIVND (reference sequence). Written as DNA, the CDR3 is TGTGCCAGTAGTACTAGCGTCGATTCTTCCGAGCAGTACTTC. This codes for CASSTSVDSSEQYF.

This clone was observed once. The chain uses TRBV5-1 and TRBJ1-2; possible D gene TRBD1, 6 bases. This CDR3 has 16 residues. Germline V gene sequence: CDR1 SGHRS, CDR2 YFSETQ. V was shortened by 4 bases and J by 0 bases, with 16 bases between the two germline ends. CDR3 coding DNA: TGCGCCAGCAGCCCGGGACAAGGAGTTTCTAACTATGGCTACACCTTC. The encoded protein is CASSPGQGVSNYGYTF.

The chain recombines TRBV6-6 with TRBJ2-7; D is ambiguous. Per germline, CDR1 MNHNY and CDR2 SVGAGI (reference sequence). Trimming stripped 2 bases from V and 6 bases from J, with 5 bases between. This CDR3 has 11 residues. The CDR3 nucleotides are TGTGCCAGCAGTTACACCGGCGAGCAGTACTTC. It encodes CASSYTGEQYF.

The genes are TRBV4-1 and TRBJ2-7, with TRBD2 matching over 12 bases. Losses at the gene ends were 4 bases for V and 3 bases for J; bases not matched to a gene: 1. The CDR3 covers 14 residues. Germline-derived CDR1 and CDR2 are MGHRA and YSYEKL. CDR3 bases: TGCGCCAGCAGCCCGGGACTAGCGGGCTACGAGCAGTACTTC. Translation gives CASSPGLAGYEQYF.

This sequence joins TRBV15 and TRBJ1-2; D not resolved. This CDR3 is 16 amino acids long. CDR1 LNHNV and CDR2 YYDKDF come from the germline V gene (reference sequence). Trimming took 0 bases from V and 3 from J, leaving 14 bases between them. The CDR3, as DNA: TGTGCCACCAGCAGAGATAGGGCAGCCCTCTACTATGGCTACACCTTC. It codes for CATSRDRAALYYGYTF.

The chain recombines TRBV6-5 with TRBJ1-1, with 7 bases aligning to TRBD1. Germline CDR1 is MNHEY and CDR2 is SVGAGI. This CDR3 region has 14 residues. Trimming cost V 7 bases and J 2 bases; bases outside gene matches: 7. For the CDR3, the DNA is TGTGCCAGCAAGCTCGGGACAGCTAACACTGAAGCTTTCTTT. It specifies CASKLGTANTEAFF.